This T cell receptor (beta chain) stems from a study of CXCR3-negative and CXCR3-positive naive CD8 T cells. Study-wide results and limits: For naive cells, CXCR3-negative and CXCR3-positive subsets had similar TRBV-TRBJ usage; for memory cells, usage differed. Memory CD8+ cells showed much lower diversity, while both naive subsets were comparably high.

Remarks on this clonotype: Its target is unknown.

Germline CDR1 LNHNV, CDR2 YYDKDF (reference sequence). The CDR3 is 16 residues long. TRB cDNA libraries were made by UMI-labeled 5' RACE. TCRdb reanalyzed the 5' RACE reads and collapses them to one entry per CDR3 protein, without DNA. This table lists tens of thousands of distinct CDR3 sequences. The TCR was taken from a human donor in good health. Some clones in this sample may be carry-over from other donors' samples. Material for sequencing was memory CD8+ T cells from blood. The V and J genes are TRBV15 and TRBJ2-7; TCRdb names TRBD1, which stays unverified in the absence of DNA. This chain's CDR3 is CATSRGGTGGSYEQYF.